The 3 T cell receptor beta chains in this list originate from one sample, sequenced in a study of neoadjuvant anti-PD-1 for oral cavity cancer. Clones were read by immunoSEQ multiplex PCR, and TCRdb kept only the in-frame ones, dropping some. This sample has 14,000 or so clones, with about 65% found just once. Sequencing was performed on PBMCs, taken before nivolumab (anti-PD-1) treatment. The receptors shown here come from a person between 40 and 85 years old with oral cavity squamous cell carcinoma.

This clone has a handful of counts. The J gene is TRBJ2-7, the V gene TRBV4-1; no clear D. Trimming cost V 0 bases and J 0 bases, with 15 bases left between them. This CDR3 has 17 residues. Germline CDR1 is MGHRA and CDR2 is YSYEKL. CDR3 sequence (DNA): TGCGCCAGCAGCCAAGATCCGTACGAACAAAGCTCCTACGAGCAGTACTTC. It translates to CASSQDPYEQSSYEQYF.

The CDR3 coding sequence is TGTGCCAGCACCCCAGGGACAATTTACAATGAGCAGTTCTTC. Encoded protein: CASTPGTIYNEQFF. The chain joins TRBV6-1 to TRBJ2-1; D may be TRBD1 (6 bases). Trimming removed 7 bases at V and 4 bases at J, with 14 bases between. CDR1 and CDR2 from the germline V gene are MNHNS and SASEGT. The CDR3 consists of 14 residues.

The J gene is TRBJ2-1, the V gene TRBV19; D gene uncertain. In germline, CDR1 is LNHDA, CDR2 SQIVND (reference sequence). Trimming left V 0 bases short and J 0 bases short, with 6 bases between. The CDR3 sequence is 15 residues long. The chain's CDR3 is CASSIDWGSYNEQFF. CDR3 nucleotides: TGTGCCAGTAGTATAGACTGGGGCTCCTACAATGAGCAGTTCTTC.